This T cell receptor (beta chain) came from a study of T cells in Graves' hyperthyroidism and ophthalmopathy. Study-wide findings and caveats: Ophthalmopathy was predicted by the model a median of about six months ahead of onset. In the blood, most expanded thyroid clonotypes above 0.001 appeared as well.

Per the germline V gene, CDR1 is LGHNT and CDR2 is FRNRAP. The CDR3 is 16 residues long. The V segment lost 5 bases and the J segment 1 base; nucleotides outside the gene matches: 10. It was RNA transcripts that yielded the amplified TCR beta CDR3 regions. HTBI primers were the set used in a first-round RT-PCR of the TCR CDR3. TCRdb used MiXCR to reprocess the multiplex PCR reads, holding one entry per CDR3 protein. The sample has around 290,000 distinct CDR3 sequences, more than 10% seen once. This clonotype was found many times. Antigen specificity is unknown. The source is a woman aged 30 to 39 with Graves' hyperthyroidism that later progressed to Graves' ophthalmopathy. The sequencing sample was made of blood. The chain carries TRBV12-5 and TRBJ2-7; 8 positions agree with TRBD2. The chain's CDR3 is CASGPLTGGRSYEQYF. The CDR3 DNA follows: TGTGCTAGTGGTCCTTTGACGGGAGGGAGGTCCTACGAGCAGTACTTC.